The 20 T cell receptor beta chains below were found in one sample sequenced in a study of blood T cell repertoires in COVID-19. Data came from immunoSEQ multiplex PCR; TCRdb stores just in-frame clones and leaves some out. The repertoire holds 220,000 or so clones, less than 90% seen once, with 15% to 20% in the top ten. The specimen sequenced was peripheral blood. Receptors originate from a man between 25 and 39 years old with active or convalescent COVID-19.

This clone was seen only once. J is TRBJ1-1 and V is TRBV29-1, with 10 positions matching TRBD1. CDR1 is SQVTM and CDR2 is ANQGSEA in the germline V gene. This CDR3 is 12 amino acids long. The ends lost 3 bases at V and 11 bases at J; junction bases unmatched: 6. Here the CDR3 reads CSVERQGAGAFF. The CDR3 DNA is TGCAGCGTTGAGAGACAGGGGGCGGGTGCTTTCTTT.

The rearrangement links TRBV11-3 to TRBJ1-1; the D is unclear. Germline values: CDR1 SGHNT, CDR2 YENEEA. CDR3 length: 13 residues. V lost 7 bases and J 1 base, leaving 10 bases between the germline ends. Here the CDR3 DNA reads TGTGCCAGCAAAGGGAGGGAGAACACTGAAGCTTTCTTT. Translation gives CASKGRENTEAFF.

The table lists this clone with a count of one. V is TRBV5-6 and J is TRBJ1-5; D is ambiguous. The CDR3 contains 15 residues. The ends were cut back, 4 bases at V and 2 bases at J, with 13 bases in the middle. CDR1 and CDR2 from the germline V gene are SGHDT and YYEEEE. The CDR3 DNA sequence: TGTGCCAGCAGCCAGAACCCCCTGGGCAATCAGCCCCAGCATTTT. Translating it yields CASSQNPLGNQPQHF.

The chain employs TRBV6-5 and TRBJ1-4; D might be TRBD1 (6 bases). Germline CDR1 and CDR2: MNHEY and SVGAGI. This CDR3 is 14 amino acids long. Trimming removed 0 bases from V and 8 bases from J, with 10 bases in between. For the CDR3, the DNA is TGTGCCAGCAGTTACTCTGGGCAGGGGGAAAAACTGTTTTTT. It encodes CASSYSGQGEKLFF.

The chain recombines TRBV4-1 with TRBJ2-1; D possibly corresponds to TRBD2 (6 bases). CDR3 size: 18 residues. Germline lookup yields CDR1 MGHRA and CDR2 YSYEKL. Trimming shortened V by 4 bases and J by 2 bases, and 21 bases separated the two germline ends. CDR3 coding DNA: TGCGCCAGCAGCCTTGGGGGAACCGGGACGGGAGCCTACAATGAGCAGTTCTTC. Protein: CASSLGGTGTGAYNEQFF.

The chain is built from TRBV2 and TRBJ2-7; D is perhaps TRBD1 (5 bases). With 11 bases removed from V and 5 bases from J, the gap between germline ends came to 19 bases. The CDR3 consists of 13 residues. The germline V gene has CDR1 SNHLY and CDR2 FYNNEI. The CDR3 sequence: CAGTAGLSNEQYF. The DNA for the CDR3 is TGTGCCGGAACGGCAGGGCTAAGCAACGAGCAGTACTTC.

CDR3 loop: CASSPAEGSKELFF. The CDR3 DNA reads TGCGCCAGCAGCCCCGCCGAGGGTAGCAAGGAGCTGTTTTTT. The chain employs TRBV5-1 and TRBJ2-2; D perhaps matches TRBD2 (5 bases). Trimming took 4 bases from V and 10 from J, leaving 17 bases between them. This CDR3 has 14 amino acids. Germline CDR1 SGHRS, CDR2 YFSETQ.

The chain uses TRBV19 and TRBJ2-5; TRBD1 might be the D (6 bases). The CDR3 is made up of 14 amino acids. The V and J ends lost 5 bases and 5 bases respectively, with 15 bases between them. From germline, CDR1 is LNHDA and CDR2 SQIVND (reference sequence). CDR3 bases: TGTGCCAGTAGTCTACCAGGGGACGCGGAGACCCAGTACTTC. This gives the protein CASSLPGDAETQYF. The variable domain in full, with the rest retrieved from reference TRBV19 and TRBJ2-5, is DGGITQSPKYLFRKEGQNVTLSCEQNLNHDAMYWYRQDPGQGLRLIYYSQIVNDFQKGDIAEGYSVSREKKESFPLTVTSAQKNPTAFYLCASSLPGDAETQYFGPGTRLLVL.

This clone was seen a few times. The CDR3 loop is CACPGEQFF. In DNA form, the CDR3 reads TGCGCCTGCCCGGGGGAGCAGTTCTTC. This sequence joins TRBV10-1 and TRBJ2-1; TRBD2 might be the D (5 bases). Germline values: CDR1 WNHNN, CDR2 SYGVQD (reference sequence). The CDR3 extends over 9 amino acids. Trimming stripped 11 bases from V and 10 bases from J, with 9 bases between.

V and J are TRBV5-5 and TRBJ1-1, with 9 bases aligning to TRBD1. Per the germline V gene, CDR1 is SGHKS and CDR2 is YYEKEE (reference sequence). The V segment lost 2 bases and the J segment 5 bases; nucleotides outside the gene matches: 1. The CDR3 runs 13 residues. The CDR3 sequence: CASSLQGATEAFF. The DNA for the CDR3 is TGTGCCAGCAGCTTACAGGGGGCTACTGAAGCTTTCTTT.

The rearrangement uses TRBV29-1 and TRBJ2-1; tentatively, D is TRBD2 (5 bases). V lost 0 bases and J lost 4, with 13 bases in between. There are 15 residues in the CDR3. Germline-derived CDR1 and CDR2 are SQVTM and ANQGSEA. The CDR3 sequence is CSVEDLREGYNEQFF. The CDR3 bases are TGCAGCGTTGAAGATCTACGGGAAGGGTACAATGAGCAGTTCTTC.

The count of this clone is one. This chain joins TRBV7-2 and TRBJ2-7, with D perhaps matching TRBD1 (6 bases). Trimming removed 6 bases from V and 5 bases from J, with 26 bases in between. The CDR3 extends over 17 amino acids. Germline V CDR1 and CDR2: SGHTA, FQGNSA. CDR3 bases: TGTGCCAGCAGTCCACTCGCTACGGGACAAGGCTTGCACGAGCAGTACTTC. Translation: CASSPLATGQGLHEQYF.

The V call is TRBV5-1, the J call TRBJ2-1, with D uncertain. The V gene's germline CDR1 is SGHRS and CDR2 YFSETQ. V lost 0 bases to trimming and J lost 4 bases, with 5 bases between them. This CDR3 is 13 amino acids long. In nucleotides, the CDR3 is TGCGCCAGCAGCTTGGAGCTATACAATGAGCAGTTCTTC. Translated: CASSLELYNEQFF. The full variable domain, in which reference TRBV5-1 and TRBJ2-1 provide the parts outside the CDR3, is KAGVTQTPRYLIKTRGQQVTLSCSPISGHRSVSWYQQTPGQGLQFLFEYFSETQRNKGNFPGRFSGRQFSNSRSEMNVSTLELGDSALYLCASSLELYNEQFFGPGTRLTVL.

The gene calls are TRBV18 and TRBJ1-1, with D perhaps TRBD1 (5 bases). V lost 0 bases and J lost 0, with 11 bases in between. The CDR3 is made up of 16 amino acids. Germline-derived CDR1 and CDR2 are KGHSH and LQKENI. The CDR3 DNA reads TGTGCCAGCTCACCACCTCCTCGGGGGATGAACACTGAAGCTTTCTTT. Encoded protein: CASSPPPRGMNTEAFF.

CDR3 protein: CSARGEYGYTF. CDR3 in DNA: TGCAGTGCTAGGGGCGAGTATGGCTACACCTTC. The rearrangement links TRBV20-1 to TRBJ1-2; D is unresolved. This CDR3 region has 11 residues. V was cut by 3 bases and J by 5 bases, with 7 bases left in between. In germline, CDR1 is DFQATT, CDR2 SNEGSKA (reference sequence).

The CDR3 sequence: CASSTASRRGSGDYGYTF. The CDR3 nucleotides read TGTGCCAGTAGTACAGCCTCCCGCAGGGGCTCAGGAGACTATGGCTACACCTTC. This sequence joins TRBV19 and TRBJ1-2; D may be TRBD1 (6 bases). The CDR3 consists of 18 residues. Trimming removed 4 bases at V and 3 bases at J, with 24 bases between. Germline V gives CDR1 LNHDA, CDR2 SQIVND (reference sequence).

For the CDR3, the DNA is TGCAGTGCGGGACACCCGCGGTATTTT. Amino acid sequence: CSAGHPRYF. The V and J genes are TRBV20-1 and TRBJ2-3; D is perhaps TRBD1 (6 bases). With 6 bases removed from V and 14 bases from J, the gap between germline ends came to 12 bases. Germline CDR1 DFQATT, CDR2 SNEGSKA (reference sequence). CDR3 length: 9 residues.

This chain links TRBV29-1 with TRBJ2-7; a possible D gene is TRBD2 (5 bases). CDR3 length: 13 amino acids. V lost 6 bases and J 5 bases, leaving 17 bases between the germline ends. CDR1 and CDR2 (germline): SQVTM, ANQGSEA. CDR3 bases: TGCAGCGTCGAACTAGGACTTCGTCACGAGCAGTACTTC. This encodes CSVELGLRHEQYF.

The rearrangement links TRBV27 to TRBJ2-1; TRBD1 matches at 9 bases. V was pared by 3 bases and J by 3 bases, with 6 bases of the junction left unmatched. Germline CDR1 and CDR2: MNHEY and SMNVEV (reference sequence). The CDR3 is 16 residues long. CDR3: CASSFAGTGFYNEQFF. CDR3 bases: TGTGCCAGCAGTTTCGCCGGGACAGGGTTCTACAATGAGCAGTTCTTC.

CDR3 DNA sequence: TGTGCCAGCAGCTCCCGGACAGGCAGGGGTACCGCAGGGGTCTACGAGCAGTACTTC. Translating gives CASSSRTGRGTAGVYEQYF. This chain connects TRBV7-2 to TRBJ2-7; 7 positions agree with TRBD1. The CDR3 loop spans 19 amino acids. With V trimmed by 4 bases and J by 3 bases, 21 bases remained unmatched. Germline loops: CDR1 SGHTA, CDR2 FQGNSA.